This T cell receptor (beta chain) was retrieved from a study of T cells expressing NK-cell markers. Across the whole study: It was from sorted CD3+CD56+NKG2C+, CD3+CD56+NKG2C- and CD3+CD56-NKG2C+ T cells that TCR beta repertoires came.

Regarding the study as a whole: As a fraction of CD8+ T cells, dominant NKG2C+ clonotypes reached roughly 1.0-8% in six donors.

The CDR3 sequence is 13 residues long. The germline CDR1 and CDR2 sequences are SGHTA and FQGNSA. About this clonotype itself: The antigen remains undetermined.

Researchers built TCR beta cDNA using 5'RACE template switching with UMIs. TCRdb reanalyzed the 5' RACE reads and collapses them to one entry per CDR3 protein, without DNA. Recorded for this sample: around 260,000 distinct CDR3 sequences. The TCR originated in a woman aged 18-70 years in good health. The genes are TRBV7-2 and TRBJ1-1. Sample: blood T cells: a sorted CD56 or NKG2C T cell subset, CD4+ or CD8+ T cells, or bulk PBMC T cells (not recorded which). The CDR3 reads CASSLVANTEAFF.